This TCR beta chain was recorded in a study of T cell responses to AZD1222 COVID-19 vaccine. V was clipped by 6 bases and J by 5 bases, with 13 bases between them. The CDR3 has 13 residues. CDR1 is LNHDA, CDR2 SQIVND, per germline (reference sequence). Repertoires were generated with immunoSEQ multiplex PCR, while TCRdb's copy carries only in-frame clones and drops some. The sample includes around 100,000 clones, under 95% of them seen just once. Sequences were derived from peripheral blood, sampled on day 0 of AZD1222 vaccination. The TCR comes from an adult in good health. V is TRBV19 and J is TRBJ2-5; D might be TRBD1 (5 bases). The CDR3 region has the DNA TGTGCCAGTAGCCTAAGGGGCCGGGAGACCCAGTACTTC. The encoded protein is CASSLRGRETQYF.